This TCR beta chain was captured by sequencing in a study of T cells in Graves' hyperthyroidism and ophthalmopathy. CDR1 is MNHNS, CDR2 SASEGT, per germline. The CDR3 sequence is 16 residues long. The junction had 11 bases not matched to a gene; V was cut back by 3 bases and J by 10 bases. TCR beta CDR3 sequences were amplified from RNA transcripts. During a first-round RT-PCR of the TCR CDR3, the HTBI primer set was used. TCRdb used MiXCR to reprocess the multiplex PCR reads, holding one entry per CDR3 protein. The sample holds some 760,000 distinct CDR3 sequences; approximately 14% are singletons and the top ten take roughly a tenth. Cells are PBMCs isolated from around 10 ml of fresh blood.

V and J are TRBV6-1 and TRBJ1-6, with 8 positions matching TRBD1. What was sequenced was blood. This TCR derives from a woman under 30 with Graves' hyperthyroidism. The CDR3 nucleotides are TGTGCCAGCAGTGAGCAGGGGGCGAGCGGCCTCTCACCCCTCCACTTT. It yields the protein CASSEQGASGLSPLHF.